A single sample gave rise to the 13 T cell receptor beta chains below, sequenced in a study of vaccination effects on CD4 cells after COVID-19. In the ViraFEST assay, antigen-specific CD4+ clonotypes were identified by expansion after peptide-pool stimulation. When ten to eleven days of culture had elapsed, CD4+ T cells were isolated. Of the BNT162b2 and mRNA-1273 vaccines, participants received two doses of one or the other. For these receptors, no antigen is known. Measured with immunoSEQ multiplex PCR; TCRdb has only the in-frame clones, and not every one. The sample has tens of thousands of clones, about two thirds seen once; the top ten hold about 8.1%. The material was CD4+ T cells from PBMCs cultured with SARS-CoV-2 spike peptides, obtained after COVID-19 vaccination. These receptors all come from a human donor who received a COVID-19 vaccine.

The CDR3 sequence: CAWRGRSSNSPLHF. The DNA for the CDR3 is TGTGCCTGGAGAGGCCGTTCGTCGAATTCACCCCTCCACTTT. The chain uses TRBV30 and TRBJ1-6, with unresolved D. V was shortened by 3 bases and J by 7 bases, with 13 bases between the two germline ends. The CDR3 is made up of 14 amino acids. The germline CDR1 and CDR2 sequences are GTSNPN and SVGIG (reference sequence). The entire variable domain, with the rest obtained from reference TRBV30 and TRBJ1-6, is as follows: SQTIHQWPATLVQPVGSPLSLECTVEGTSNPNLYWYRQAAGRGLQLLFYSVGIGQISSEVPQNLSASRPQDRQFILSSKKLLLSDSGFYLCAWRGRSSNSPLHFGNGTRLTVT.

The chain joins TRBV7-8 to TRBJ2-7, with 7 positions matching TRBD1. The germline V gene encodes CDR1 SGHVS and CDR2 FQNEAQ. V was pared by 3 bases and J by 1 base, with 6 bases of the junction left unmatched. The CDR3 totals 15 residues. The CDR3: CASSLRTGSSYEQYF. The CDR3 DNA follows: TGTGCCAGCAGCTTGCGGACAGGCAGTTCCTACGAGCAGTACTTC.

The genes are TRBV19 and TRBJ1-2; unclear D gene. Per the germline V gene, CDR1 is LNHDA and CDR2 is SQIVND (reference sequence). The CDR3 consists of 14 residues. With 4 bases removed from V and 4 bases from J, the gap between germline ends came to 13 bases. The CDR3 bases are TGTGCCAGTAGTACAACCCCTGAAGGCTATGGCTACACCTTC. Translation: CASSTTPEGYGYTF.

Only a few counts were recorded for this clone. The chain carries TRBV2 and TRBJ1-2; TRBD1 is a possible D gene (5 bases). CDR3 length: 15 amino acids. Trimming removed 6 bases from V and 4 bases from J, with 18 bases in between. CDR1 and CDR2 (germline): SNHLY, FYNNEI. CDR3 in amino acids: CASSGYGRQSYGYTF. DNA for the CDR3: TGTGCCAGCAGCGGTTACGGGAGACAGTCCTATGGCTACACCTTC.

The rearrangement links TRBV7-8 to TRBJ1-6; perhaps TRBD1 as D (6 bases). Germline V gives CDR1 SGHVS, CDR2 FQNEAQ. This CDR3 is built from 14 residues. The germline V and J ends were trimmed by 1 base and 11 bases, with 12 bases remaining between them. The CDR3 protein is CASSLGGTLTPLHF. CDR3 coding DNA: TGTGCCAGCAGCTTAGGGGGGACATTGACACCCCTCCACTTT.

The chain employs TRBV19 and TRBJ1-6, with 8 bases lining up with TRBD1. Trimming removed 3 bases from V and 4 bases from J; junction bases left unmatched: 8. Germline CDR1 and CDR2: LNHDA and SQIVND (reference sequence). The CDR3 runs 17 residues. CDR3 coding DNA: TGTGCCAGTAGTATTCTTCCCCGACAGGGGTATAATTCACCCCTCCACTTT. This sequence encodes CASSILPRQGYNSPLHF.

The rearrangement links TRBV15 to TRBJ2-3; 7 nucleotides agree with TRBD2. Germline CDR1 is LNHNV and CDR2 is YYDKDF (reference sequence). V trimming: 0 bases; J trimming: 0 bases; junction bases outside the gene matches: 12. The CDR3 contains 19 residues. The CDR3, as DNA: TGTGCCACCAGCAGAGATCGTGTACTAGCGAGATCTAGCACAGATACGCAGTATTTT. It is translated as CATSRDRVLARSSTDTQYF.

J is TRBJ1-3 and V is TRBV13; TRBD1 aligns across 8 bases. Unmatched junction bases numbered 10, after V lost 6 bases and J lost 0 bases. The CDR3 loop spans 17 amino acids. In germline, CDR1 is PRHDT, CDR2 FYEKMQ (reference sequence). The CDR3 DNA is TGTGCCAGCAGGATCCACCGACAGGGGTTCTCTGGAAACACCATATATTTT. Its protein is CASRIHRQGFSGNTIYF.

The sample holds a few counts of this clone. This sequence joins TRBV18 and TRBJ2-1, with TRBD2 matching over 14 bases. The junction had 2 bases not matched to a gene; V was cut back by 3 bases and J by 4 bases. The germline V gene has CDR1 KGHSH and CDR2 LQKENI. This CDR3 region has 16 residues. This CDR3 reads CASSPRLAGGYNEQFF. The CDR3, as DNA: TGTGCCAGCTCACCTAGACTAGCGGGGGGGTACAATGAGCAGTTCTTC.

The CDR3 spells CASSQRERSGANVLTF. The DNA of the CDR3 is TGTGCCAGCAGCCAGCGTGAGCGGTCTGGGGCCAACGTCCTGACTTTC. The chain employs TRBV11-1 and TRBJ2-6; tentative D call: TRBD2 (5 bases). The CDR3 sequence is 16 residues long. The V end was cut by 5 bases, the J end by 1 base, with 12 bases between. Germline V gene data show CDR1 as SGHAT and CDR2 as FQDESV (reference sequence).

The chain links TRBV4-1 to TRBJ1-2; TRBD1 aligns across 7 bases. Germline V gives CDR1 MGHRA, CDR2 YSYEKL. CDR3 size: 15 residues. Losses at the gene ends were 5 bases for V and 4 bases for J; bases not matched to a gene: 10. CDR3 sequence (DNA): TGCGCCAGCAGCACGGGACAGACGGCCTTCTATGGCTACACCTTC. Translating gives CASSTGQTAFYGYTF.

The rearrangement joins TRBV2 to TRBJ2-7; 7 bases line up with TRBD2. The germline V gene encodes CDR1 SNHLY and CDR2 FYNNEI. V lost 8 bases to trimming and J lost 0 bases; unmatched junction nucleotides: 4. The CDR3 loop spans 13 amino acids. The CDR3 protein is CASGGVFSYEQYF. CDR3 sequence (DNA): TGTGCCAGCGGGGGGGTTTTCTCCTACGAGCAGTACTTC.

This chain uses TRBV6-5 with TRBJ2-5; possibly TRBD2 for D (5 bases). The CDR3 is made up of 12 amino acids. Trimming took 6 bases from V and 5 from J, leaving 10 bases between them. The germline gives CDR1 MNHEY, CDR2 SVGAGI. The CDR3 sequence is CASSGVWETQYF. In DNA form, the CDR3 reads TGTGCCAGCAGCGGGGTTTGGGAGACCCAGTACTTC.